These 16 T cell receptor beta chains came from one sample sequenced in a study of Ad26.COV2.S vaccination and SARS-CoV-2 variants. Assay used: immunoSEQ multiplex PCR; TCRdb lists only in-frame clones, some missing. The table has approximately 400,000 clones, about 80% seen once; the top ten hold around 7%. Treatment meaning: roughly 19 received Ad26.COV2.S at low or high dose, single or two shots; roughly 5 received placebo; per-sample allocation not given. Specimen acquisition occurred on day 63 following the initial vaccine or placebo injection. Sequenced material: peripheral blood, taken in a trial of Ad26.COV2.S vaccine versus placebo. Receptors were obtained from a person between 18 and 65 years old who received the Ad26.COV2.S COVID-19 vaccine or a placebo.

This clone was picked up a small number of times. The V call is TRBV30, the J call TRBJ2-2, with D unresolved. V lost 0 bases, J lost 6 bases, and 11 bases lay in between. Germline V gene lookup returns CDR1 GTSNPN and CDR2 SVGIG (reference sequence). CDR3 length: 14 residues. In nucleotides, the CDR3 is TGTGCCTGGAGTGTTGTGCGAGTTTCCGGGGAGCTGTTTTTT. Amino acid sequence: CAWSVVRVSGELFF.

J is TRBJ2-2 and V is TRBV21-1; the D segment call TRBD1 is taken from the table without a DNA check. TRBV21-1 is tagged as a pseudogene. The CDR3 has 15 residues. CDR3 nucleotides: TGTGCCAGCAGCCCCCCCAGGCGTTTCACCGGGGAGCTGTTTTTT. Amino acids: CASSPPRRFTGELFF.

CDR3 residues: CASRTAGPYEQYF. The DNA of the CDR3 is TGTGCCAGCAGAACGGCAGGCCCCTACGAGCAGTACTTC. The chain employs TRBV2 and TRBJ2-7; D is unresolved. This CDR3 spans 13 amino acids. Trimming stripped 6 bases from V and 2 bases from J, with 11 bases between. CDR1 SNHLY and CDR2 FYNNEI come from the germline V gene.

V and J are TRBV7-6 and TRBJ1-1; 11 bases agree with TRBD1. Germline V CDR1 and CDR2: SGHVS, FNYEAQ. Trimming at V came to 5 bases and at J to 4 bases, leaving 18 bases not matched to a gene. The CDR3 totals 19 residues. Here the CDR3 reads CASSRWAGTGGTSGTEAFF. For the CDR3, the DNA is TGTGCCAGCAGCAGGTGGGCCGGGACAGGGGGTACGTCCGGCACTGAAGCTTTCTTT.

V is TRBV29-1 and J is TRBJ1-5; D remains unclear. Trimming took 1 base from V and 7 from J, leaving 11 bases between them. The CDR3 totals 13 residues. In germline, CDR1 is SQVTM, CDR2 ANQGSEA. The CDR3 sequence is CSVEGPGAQPQHF. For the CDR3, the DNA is TGCAGCGTTGAAGGACCAGGCGCGCAGCCCCAGCATTTT.

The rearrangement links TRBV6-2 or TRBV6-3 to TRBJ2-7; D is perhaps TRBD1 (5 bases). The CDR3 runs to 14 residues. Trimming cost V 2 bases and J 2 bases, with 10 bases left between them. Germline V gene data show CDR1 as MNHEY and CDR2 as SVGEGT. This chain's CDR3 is CASSYETGPYEQYF. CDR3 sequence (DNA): TGTGCCAGCAGTTACGAAACAGGTCCCTACGAGCAGTACTTC.

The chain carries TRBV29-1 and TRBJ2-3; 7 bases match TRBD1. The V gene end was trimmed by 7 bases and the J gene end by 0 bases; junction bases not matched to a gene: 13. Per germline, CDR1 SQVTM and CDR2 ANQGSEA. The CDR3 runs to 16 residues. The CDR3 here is CSGSHRQGVSTDTQYF. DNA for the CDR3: TGCAGCGGCTCACACCGACAGGGAGTTAGCACAGATACGCAGTATTTT.

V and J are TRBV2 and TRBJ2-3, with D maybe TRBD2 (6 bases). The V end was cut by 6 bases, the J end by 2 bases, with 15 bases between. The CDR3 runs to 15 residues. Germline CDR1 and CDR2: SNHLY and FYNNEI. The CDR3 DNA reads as TGTGCCAGCAGGGCCCGGGGCGGGGCCACAGATACGCAGTATTTT. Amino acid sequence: CASRARGGATDTQYF. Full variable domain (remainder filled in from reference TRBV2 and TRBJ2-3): EPEVTQTPSHQVTQMGQEVILRCVPISNHLYFYWYRQILGQKVEFLVSFYNNEISEKSEIFDDQFSVERPDGSNFTLKIRSTKLEDSAMYFCASRARGGATDTQYFGPGTRLTVL.

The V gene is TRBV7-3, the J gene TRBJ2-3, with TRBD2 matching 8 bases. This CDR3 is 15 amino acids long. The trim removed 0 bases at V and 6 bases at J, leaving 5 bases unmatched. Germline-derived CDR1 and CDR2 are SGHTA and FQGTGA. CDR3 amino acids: CASSLTGLVLDTQYF. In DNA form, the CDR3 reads TGTGCCAGCAGCTTAACGGGACTAGTATTGGATACGCAGTATTTT.

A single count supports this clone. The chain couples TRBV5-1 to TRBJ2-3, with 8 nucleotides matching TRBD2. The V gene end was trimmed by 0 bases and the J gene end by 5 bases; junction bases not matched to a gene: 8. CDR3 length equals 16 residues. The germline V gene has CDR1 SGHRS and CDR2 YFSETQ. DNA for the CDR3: TGCGCCAGCAGCTTGGCCGCGGGGGGCCCCCAAGATACGCAGTATTTT. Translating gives CASSLAAGGPQDTQYF.

The CDR3 sequence: CASSTGGGSYNEQFF. The CDR3, as DNA: TGTGCCAGCAGCACCGGAGGGGGTAGCTACAATGAGCAGTTCTTC. V and J are TRBV7-2 and TRBJ2-1; tentatively, D is TRBD1 or TRBD2 (6 bases each). Trimming took 5 bases from V and 3 from J, leaving 14 bases between them. Germline CDR1 is SGHTA and CDR2 is FQGNSA. This CDR3 comprises 15 residues.

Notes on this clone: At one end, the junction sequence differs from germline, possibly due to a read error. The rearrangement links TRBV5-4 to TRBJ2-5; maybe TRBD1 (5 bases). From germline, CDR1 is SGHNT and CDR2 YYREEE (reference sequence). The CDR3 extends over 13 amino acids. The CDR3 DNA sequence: TGTGCCAGCAGCGTGCCAGGGCAAGAGATCCAGTACTTC. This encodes CASSVPGQEIQYF.

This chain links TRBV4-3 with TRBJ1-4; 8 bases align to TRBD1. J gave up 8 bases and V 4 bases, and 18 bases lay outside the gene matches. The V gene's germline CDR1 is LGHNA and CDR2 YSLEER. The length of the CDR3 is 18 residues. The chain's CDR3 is CASSRGQGAKYETEKLFF. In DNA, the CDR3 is TGCGCCAGCAGCCGAGGACAGGGAGCTAAATATGAGACGGAAAAACTGTTTTTT.

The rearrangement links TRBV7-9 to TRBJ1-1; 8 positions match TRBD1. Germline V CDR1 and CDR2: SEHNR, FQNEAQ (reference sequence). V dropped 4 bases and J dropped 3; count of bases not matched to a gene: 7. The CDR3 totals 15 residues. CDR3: CASSYRQGRDTEAFF. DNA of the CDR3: TGTGCCAGCAGCTATAGACAGGGGAGAGACACTGAAGCTTTCTTT.

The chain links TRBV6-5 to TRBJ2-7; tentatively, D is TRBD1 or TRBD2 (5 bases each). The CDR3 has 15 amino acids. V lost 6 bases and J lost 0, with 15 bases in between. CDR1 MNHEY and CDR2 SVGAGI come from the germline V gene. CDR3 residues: CASSKTGRFSYEQYF. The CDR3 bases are TGTGCCAGCAGCAAGACGGGACGGTTCTCCTACGAGCAGTACTTC.

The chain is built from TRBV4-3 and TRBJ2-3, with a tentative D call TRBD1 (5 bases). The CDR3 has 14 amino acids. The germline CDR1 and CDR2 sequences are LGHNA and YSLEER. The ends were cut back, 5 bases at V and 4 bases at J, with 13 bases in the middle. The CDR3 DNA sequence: TGCGCCAGCAGCAATTCCGGCAGGGCAGATACGCAGTATTTT. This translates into CASSNSGRADTQYF.